Shown below are 6 T cell receptor beta chains from a single sample sequenced in a study of identifying expanded T cells in peripheral blood. Libraries were prepared by immunoSEQ multiplex PCR; TCRdb keeps only in-frame clonotypes and omits some of them. Of more than 75,000 clones detected, approximately 84% appear once; the ten largest clones hold roughly 5.3%. The sample consisted of blood. Receptors were obtained from a person aged 18 to 70 in good health.

Here the CDR3 reads CASSPQDTQYF. CDR3 nucleotide sequence: TGTGCCAGCAGCCCCCAGGATACGCAGTATTTT. V usage is TRBV7-9 and J usage is TRBJ2-3; D is unresolved. CDR1 and CDR2 (germline): SEHNR, FQNEAQ (reference sequence). Trimming pared 5 bases from V and 6 bases from J, leaving 6 bases between. This CDR3 has 11 residues.

The rearrangement uses TRBV6-5 and TRBJ2-2; TRBD1 aligns across 8 bases. V shed 10 bases, J shed 1 base, and the junction held 2 bases outside the gene matches. CDR1 MNHEY and CDR2 SVGAGI come from the germline V gene. The CDR3 sequence is 13 residues long. The CDR3 loop is CATGQGNTGELFF. The CDR3 DNA follows: TGTGCCACCGGACAGGGGAACACCGGGGAGCTGTTTTTT.

This chain uses TRBV7-9 with TRBJ1-4; 11 bases align to TRBD1. The CDR3 runs 17 residues. V trimming: 6 bases; J trimming: 8 bases; junction bases outside the gene matches: 14. From germline, CDR1 is SEHNR and CDR2 FQNEAQ (reference sequence). CDR3 nucleotide sequence: TGTGCCAGCAGACCAACACCTGGACAGGGGGCATACGAAAAACTGTTTTTT. Translation gives CASRPTPGQGAYEKLFF.

The genes are TRBV7-6 and TRBJ2-1, with D perhaps TRBD1 (5 bases). CDR3 size: 13 residues. Trimming took 2 bases from V and 10 from J, leaving 12 bases between them. The germline V gene has CDR1 SGHVS and CDR2 FNYEAQ. The CDR3, as DNA: TGTGCCAGCAGCTTACATGGTAAGGGGGAGCAGTTCTTC. Its translation: CASSLHGKGEQFF.

The J gene is TRBJ2-7, the V gene TRBV6-5, with D hard to call. This CDR3 is 15 amino acids long. V was clipped by 0 bases and J by 7 bases, with 16 bases between them. Germline CDR1 reads MNHEY; CDR2 reads SVGAGI. DNA for the CDR3: TGTGCCAGCAGTTACTCGATGTTGGGATTGGGGGAGCAGTACTTC. Protein sequence: CASSYSMLGLGEQYF.

This chain joins TRBV6-6 and TRBJ1-3; the D gene is possibly TRBD1 (6 bases). V lost 0 bases to trimming and J lost 4 bases, with 10 bases between them. The CDR3 contains 15 residues. Germline lookup yields CDR1 MNHNY and CDR2 SVGAGI (reference sequence). The CDR3 sequence is CASSYSGGRGNTIYF. The CDR3 DNA is TGTGCCAGCAGTTACTCGGGGGGGCGAGGAAACACCATATATTTT.